These T cell receptor beta chains were read from a single sample in a study of CD8 T cells in ankylosing spondylitis. TCRdb fed the 5' RACE reads into MiXCR, producing one record per CDR3 protein. The data contain some 700,000 distinct CDR3 sequences, under 20% of them seen just once; the ten biggest clones take up 15% to 20%. The source material was blood, either unsorted or a sorted T cell fraction (not recorded which). These receptors were collected from a male donor with ankylosing spondylitis. Each CDR3 is given with its conserved first and last residue. D genes are given only for firm matches. Not every row has a clone size; where given, it reads once, few, many or a size class.

CDR3: CASSPGVSRQGLLYEQYF
DNA: TGTGCCAGCAGCCCGGGGGTGTCGAGACAGGGTCTTCTCTACGAGCAGTACTTC
size: .
J: TRBJ2-7
V: TRBV7-8
D: .

CDR3: CASSERGRTTDTQYF
DNA: TGTGCCAGCAGTGAACGCGGGAGAACCACAGATACGCAGTATTTT
size: .
J: TRBJ2-3
V: TRBV28
D: TRBD2

CDR3: CATSDPPGGGGAHNEQFF
DNA: TGTGCCACCAGTGACCCACCGGGGGGAGGCGGGGCCCACAATGAGCAGTTCTTC
size: few
J: TRBJ2-1
V: TRBV24-1
D: TRBD2

CDR3: CSARATRGSGGDPDTQYF
DNA: TGCAGTGCTAGGGCGACGAGGGGTAGCGGGGGGGATCCAGATACGCAGTATTTT
size: few
J: TRBJ2-3
V: TRBV20-1
D: TRBD2

CDR3: CSVPQINEQFF
DNA: TGCAGTGTCCCCCAGATCAATGAGCAGTTCTTC
size: .
J: TRBJ2-1
V: TRBV20-1
D: .

CDR3: CAISELAGGGETQYF
DNA: TGTGCCATCAGTGAACTAGCGGGAGGGGGGGAGACCCAGTACTTC
size: .
J: TRBJ2-5
V: TRBV10-3
D: TRBD2

CDR3: CATSDSGGTQYF
DNA: TGTGCCACCAGTGATTCAGGTGGGACCCAGTACTTC
size: .
J: TRBJ2-5
V: TRBV24-1
D: .

CDR3: CASSQGAGYGYGYTF
DNA: TGTGCCAGCAGCCAAGGAGCAGGGTATGGCTATGGCTACACCTTC
size: .
J: TRBJ1-2
V: TRBV3-1
D: .

CDR3: CASSLHGGSPYEQYF
DNA: TGTGCCAGCAGCTTGCACGGGGGCAGCCCCTACGAGCAGTACTTC
size: .
J: TRBJ2-7
V: TRBV7-3
D: .

CDR3: CASSQIPTDTQYF
DNA: TGCGCCAGCAGCCAAATCCCCACGGATACGCAGTATTTT
size: .
J: TRBJ2-3
V: TRBV4-1
D: .

CDR3: CASSFRDRGTDTQYF
DNA: TGCGCCAGCAGCTTCCGGGACAGGGGCACAGATACGCAGTATTTT
size: .
J: TRBJ2-3
V: TRBV5-1
D: TRBD1

CDR3: CASSYSMGGSYNEQFF
DNA: TGTGCCAGCAGTTACTCGATGGGGGGCTCCTACAATGAGCAGTTCTTC
size: few
J: TRBJ2-1
V: TRBV6-5
D: .

CDR3: CSATPPTENNEKLFF
DNA: TGCAGTGCGACGCCCCCGACAGAGAATAATGAAAAACTGTTTTTT
size: once
J: TRBJ1-4
V: TRBV20-1
D: .

CDR3: CASSVVGDETQYF
DNA: TGTGCCAGCAGCGTAGTAGGGGACGAGACCCAGTACTTC
size: .
J: TRBJ2-5
V: TRBV9
D: .

CDR3: CSGAGDNEKLFF
DNA: TGCAGCGGAGCAGGGGATAATGAAAAACTGTTTTTT
size: few
J: TRBJ1-4
V: TRBV29-1
D: .

CDR3: CASSQGSVGGATSGNTIYF
DNA: TGCGCCAGCAGCCAAGGCTCGGTTGGAGGTGCTACCTCTGGAAACACCATATATTTT
size: many
J: TRBJ1-3
V: TRBV4-3
D: .

CDR3: CASSARAGGSPDTQYF
DNA: TGTGCCAGCAGCGCTAGAGCGGGGGGCTCTCCAGATACGCAGTATTTT
size: few
J: TRBJ2-3
V: TRBV11-3
D: TRBD2

CDR3: CASSLTLLLMNTEAFF
DNA: TGTGCCAGCAGCTTAACGTTGCTGCTGATGAACACTGAAGCTTTCTTT
size: .
J: TRBJ1-1
V: TRBV7-2
D: .

CDR3: CASSQDVRGGDTGELFF
DNA: TGTGCCAGCAGCCAAGATGTAAGGGGGGGAGACACCGGGGAGCTGTTTTTT
size: .
J: TRBJ2-2
V: TRBV3-1
D: .

CDR3: CASSGADRGNTEAFF
DNA: TGCGCCAGCAGCGGGGCGGACAGGGGGAACACTGAAGCTTTCTTT
size: .
J: TRBJ1-1
V: TRBV5-1
D: TRBD1

CDR3: CASSQDRRNSPLHF
DNA: TGCGCCAGCAGCCAAGATCGGCGCAATTCACCCCTCCACTTT
size: .
J: TRBJ1-6
V: TRBV4-1
D: .

CDR3: CSARSLNRGMQPQHF
DNA: TGCAGTGCACGATCGCTTAACAGGGGAATGCAGCCCCAGCATTTT
size: few
J: TRBJ1-5
V: TRBV20-1
D: TRBD1

CDR3: CASSEAFGSSGSF
DNA: TGTGCCAGCAGTGAAGCTTTCGGGTCGAGTGGCTCGTTC
size: .
J: TRBJ1-2
V: TRBV2
D: .

CDR3: CASSLSGGADIQYF
DNA: TGCGCCAGCAGCTTGAGCGGGGGGGCGGACATTCAGTACTTC
size: .
J: TRBJ2-4
V: TRBV5-1
D: TRBD2

CDR3: CASSSSTDTDTQYF
DNA: TGTGCCAGCAGCTCCTCGACAGACACAGATACGCAGTATTTT
size: once
J: TRBJ2-3
V: TRBV7-9
D: .

CDR3: CASSQNTVRSGNTIYF
DNA: TGTGCCAGCAGCCAAAATACAGTACGCTCTGGAAACACCATATATTTT
size: .
J: TRBJ1-3
V: TRBV7-9
D: .

CDR3: CASSHWGASGASSSYNEQFF
DNA: TGCGCCAGCAGCCACTGGGGGGCTAGCGGAGCCTCTAGCTCCTACAATGAGCAGTTCTTC
size: few
J: TRBJ2-1
V: TRBV4-3
D: .

CDR3: CASSFSQGGGDEQFF
DNA: TGTGCCAGCAGTTTCTCACAGGGGGGTGGGGATGAGCAGTTCTTC
size: .
J: TRBJ2-1
V: TRBV27
D: TRBD1

CDR3: CSALIQGASHSPLHF
DNA: TGCAGTGCTCTAATACAGGGGGCATCGCATTCACCCCTCCACTTT
size: few
J: TRBJ1-6
V: TRBV20-1
D: TRBD1